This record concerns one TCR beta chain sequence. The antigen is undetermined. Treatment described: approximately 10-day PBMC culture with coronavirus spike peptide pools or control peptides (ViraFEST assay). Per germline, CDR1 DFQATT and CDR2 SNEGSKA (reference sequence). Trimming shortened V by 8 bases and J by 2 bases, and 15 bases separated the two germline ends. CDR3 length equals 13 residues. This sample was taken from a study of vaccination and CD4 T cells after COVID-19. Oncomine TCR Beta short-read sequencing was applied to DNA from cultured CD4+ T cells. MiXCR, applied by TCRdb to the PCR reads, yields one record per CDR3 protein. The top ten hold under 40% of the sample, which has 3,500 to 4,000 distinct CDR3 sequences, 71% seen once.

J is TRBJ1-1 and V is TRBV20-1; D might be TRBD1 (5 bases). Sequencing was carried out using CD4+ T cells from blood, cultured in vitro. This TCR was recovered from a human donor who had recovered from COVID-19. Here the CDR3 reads CSPRPRTNTEAFF. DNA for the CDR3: TGCAGTCCCCGGCCTAGGACAAACACTGAAGCTTTCTTT.